This T cell receptor beta chain was captured by sequencing in a study of blood T cell repertoires in COVID-19. Seattle patients were enrolled during active infection and followed longitudinally. CDR3 length equals 14 residues. The junction had 8 bases not matched to a gene; V was cut back by 4 bases and J by 2 bases. Germline CDR1 and CDR2: GTSNPN and SVGIG (reference sequence). The repertoire was sequenced with immunoSEQ multiplex PCR; TCRdb's copy has only in-frame clones and lacks some. The sample gives around 80,000 clones, approximately 84% of which show up once; 9.5% to 15% is in the top ten. The rearrangement links TRBV30 to TRBJ2-7, with 7 positions matching TRBD2. Sequencing was done on a sample of peripheral blood. The clonotype comes from a man between 50 and 59 years old with COVID-19, enrolled during active disease. The CDR3 DNA is TGTGCCTGGATGTCCCCTAGCGGAACCTACGAGCAGTACTTC. It specifies CAWMSPSGTYEQYF. Full variable domain (remainder filled in from reference TRBV30 and TRBJ2-7): SQTIHQWPATLVQPVGSPLSLECTVEGTSNPNLYWYRQAAGRGLQLLFYSVGIGQISSEVPQNLSASRPQDRQFILSSKKLLLSDSGFYLCAWMSPSGTYEQYFGPGTRLTVT.